These T cell receptor beta chains were read from a single sample in a study of CD8 T cells in ankylosing spondylitis. One entry per CDR3 protein results from TCRdb running MiXCR on the 5' RACE reads. The sample consists of roughly 700,000 distinct CDR3 sequences, around 17% of them appearing once. Sequenced material: blood, either unsorted or a sorted T cell fraction (not recorded which). The receptors come from a male donor with ankylosing spondylitis. Each CDR3 is given with its conserved first and last residue. The D gene is left open where the match is weak. Clone size is not always given. Where it is, it says once, few, many or a class for expanded clones.

abundance,len,j_gene,d_gene,v_gene,CDR3aa,CDR3nt
NA,17,TRBJ2-3,TRBD2,TRBV4-3,CASSQGGLAGGTDTQYF,TGCGCCAGCAGCCAGGGGGGACTAGCGGGAGGGACAGATACGCAGTATTTT
few,20,TRBJ2-5,TRBD1,TRBV11-2,CASSPHLVFGTGGARQTQYF,TGTGCCAGCAGCCCCCACTTGGTATTCGGGACAGGGGGCGCGCGGCAGACCCAGTACTTC
NA,12,TRBJ2-1,NA,TRBV10-3,CAISEPLNEQFF,TGTGCCATCAGTGAGCCCCTAAATGAGCAGTTCTTC
few,13,TRBJ1-1,TRBD1,TRBV29-1,CSGGQGLNTEAFF,TGCAGCGGGGGACAGGGGCTGAACACTGAAGCTTTCTTT
few,12,TRBJ1-1,NA,TRBV20-1,CSAIPQGPEAFF,TGCAGTGCCATTCCGCAGGGGCCTGAAGCTTTCTTT
few,14,TRBJ1-2,NA,TRBV20-1,CSAPARDSNYGYTF,TGCAGTGCCCCCGCCCGGGACTCAAACTATGGCTACACCTTC
NA,13,TRBJ2-1,TRBD2,TRBV6-5,CASSWTNGREQFF,TGTGCCAGCAGTTGGACTAACGGGAGGGAGCAGTTCTTC
NA,16,TRBJ2-3,TRBD2,TRBV7-6,CASSSQTSASTDTQYF,TGTGCCAGCAGCTCTCAGACTAGCGCAAGCACAGATACGCAGTATTTT
NA,14,TRBJ2-7,TRBD1,TRBV5-1,CASSLVQGAGEQYF,TGCGCCAGCAGCTTGGTACAGGGGGCGGGCGAGCAGTACTTC
NA,11,TRBJ2-1,NA,TRBV20-1,CSAERKHEQFF,TGCAGTGCTGAGAGAAAACATGAGCAGTTCTTC
many,14,TRBJ1-4,TRBD1,TRBV12-3/TRBV12-4,CASSPRDRVEKLFF,TGTGCCAGCAGTCCCCGGGACAGGGTCGAAAAACTGTTTTTT
NA,14,TRBJ2-1,TRBD2,TRBV3-1,CASSSTSGGNEQFF,TGTGCCAGCAGCTCGACTAGCGGGGGGAATGAGCAGTTCTTC
NA,13,TRBJ2-5,NA,TRBV20-1,CSARGNVEETQYF,TGCAGTGCTAGAGGCAACGTAGAAGAGACCCAGTACTTC
NA,16,TRBJ2-5,NA,TRBV28,CASTSSTAGPQETQYF,TGTGCCAGCACCTCCTCGACAGCAGGTCCTCAAGAGACCCAGTACTTC
NA,12,TRBJ1-5,NA,TRBV28,CASYRVSQPQHF,TGTGCCAGCTACAGGGTGAGTCAGCCCCAGCATTTT
few,13,TRBJ2-1,NA,TRBV2,CASSEPRNNEQFF,TGTGCCAGCAGTGAACCCAGAAACAATGAGCAGTTCTTC
few,16,TRBJ2-3,NA,TRBV27,CASSLRQVPSTDTQYF,TGTGCCAGCAGTTTAAGGCAGGTCCCTAGCACAGATACGCAGTATTTT
NA,19,TRBJ1-4,NA,TRBV2,CASRVRAPLRGATNEKLFF,TGTGCCAGCAGGGTCCGGGCCCCTCTCCGAGGAGCAACTAATGAAAAACTGTTTTTT
NA,14,TRBJ1-3,TRBD1,TRBV3-1,CASSLQTGRNTIYF,TGTGCCAGCAGCCTCCAGACAGGGCGAAACACCATATATTTT
NA,11,TRBJ2-1,NA,TRBV5-5,CASSLWNEQFF,TGTGCCAGCAGCTTGTGGAATGAGCAGTTCTTC
NA,19,TRBJ1-2,NA,TRBV6-2/TRBV6-3,CASSYFPGTDPLPNYGYTF,TGTGCCAGCAGTTATTTTCCCGGGACGGACCCGCTACCTAACTATGGCTACACCTTC